Listed below are T cell receptor beta chains from one sample, sequenced in a study of glioma-infiltrating T cells. TCRdb re-analysed the multiplex PCR reads in MiXCR, keeping a single row per CDR3 protein. The sample includes about 44,000 distinct CDR3 sequences, about a fifth seen only once; the top ten take roughly 7%. The sample taken for sequencing was glioma tissue, nonneoplastic brain tissue, or PBMCs (not recorded which). These receptors were taken from a human donor with low-grade glioma or glioblastoma, undergoing nonglioma brain surgery, or in good health (not recorded which). CDR3s include the opening cysteine and the closing phenylalanine or tryptophan. D genes are given only for firm matches. The size field is filled for only some rows; it gives once, few, many or a size class.

clone size	CDR3 length	V gene	J gene	D gene	CDR3 protein	CDR3 DNA
many	17	TRBV4-1	TRBJ1-2	-	CASSQDWVTQEGYGYTF	TGCGCCAGCAGCCAAGATTGGGTGACTCAAGAAGGCTATGGCTACACCTTC
-	13	TRBV2	TRBJ1-2	-	CVSSPDGNYGYTF	TGTGTTAGCAGCCCCGACGGCAACTATGGCTACACCTTC
few	15	TRBV5-1	TRBJ2-1	TRBD2	CASSPPSGGYNEQFF	TGCGCCAGCAGCCCTCCTAGCGGGGGGTACAATGAGCAGTTCTTC
many	13	TRBV3-1	TRBJ2-3	-	CASSQERGDTQYF	TGTGCCAGCAGCCAAGAAAGGGGGGATACGCAGTATTTT
few	16	TRBV13	TRBJ1-1	-	CASSLGLYRKNTEAFF	TGTGCCAGCAGCTTAGGGCTGTACAGAAAGAACACTGAAGCTTTCTTT
many	14	TRBV19	TRBJ2-5	-	CASSGGPPPETQYF	TGTGCCAGTAGTGGGGGGCCACCCCCGGAGACCCAGTACTTC
medium-sized	14	TRBV27	TRBJ1-1	-	CASRVTGSNTEAFF	TGTGCCAGCAGGGTCACAGGGAGCAACACTGAAGCTTTCTTT
-	8	TRBV18	TRBJ1-6	-	CASSPLHF	TGTGCCAGCTCACCCCTCCACTTT
many	17	TRBV27	TRBJ2-1	TRBD2	CASSLSSSLAEHNEQFF	TGTGCCAGCAGTTTATCCTCGTCACTAGCGGAACACAATGAGCAGTTCTTC
many	16	TRBV20-1	TRBJ2-3	TRBD2	CSAESGTSVRTDTQYF	TGCAGTGCGGAATCCGGGACTAGCGTCCGCACAGATACGCAGTATTTT
many	12	TRBV4-1	TRBJ2-3	TRBD2	CASSRGGDTQYF	TGCGCCAGCAGCCGCGGGGGGGATACGCAGTATTTT
many	14	TRBV11-3	TRBJ2-1	-	CASSLAGYHNEQFF	TGTGCCAGCAGCTTAGCAGGGTACCACAATGAGCAGTTCTTC
-	15	TRBV3-1	TRBJ2-1	TRBD2	CASSPGTSGGDEQFF	TGTGCCAGCAGCCCCGGGACTAGCGGGGGGGACGAGCAGTTCTTC
many	13	TRBV11-2	TRBJ1-1	-	CASSRTGSTEAFF	TGTGCCAGCAGCCGAACAGGGTCCACTGAAGCTTTCTTT
few	18	TRBV7-6	TRBJ2-4	-	CASSFPTGSELAKNIQYF	TGTGCCAGCAGCTTCCCCACCGGGTCGGAGTTAGCCAAAAACATTCAGTACTTC
many	14	TRBV3-1	TRBJ1-1	-	CASSLSQANTEAFF	TGTGCCAGCAGCCTGTCGCAGGCGAACACTGAAGCTTTCTTT
-	14	TRBV5-4	TRBJ2-1	TRBD1	CASTSGQETGEQFF	TGTGCCAGCACGTCGGGACAGGAGACCGGGGAGCAGTTCTTC
many	15	TRBV2	TRBJ1-2	-	CASSDPGQLNYGYTF	TGTGCCAGCAGTGATCCCGGACAGCTTAACTATGGCTACACCTTC
many	14	TRBV2	TRBJ2-5	TRBD1	CASRGTVFQETQYF	TGTGCCAGCAGGGGGACAGTTTTTCAAGAGACCCAGTACTTC
many	15	TRBV27	TRBJ2-1	-	CASRTFQSSYNEQFF	TGTGCCAGCAGAACCTTTCAGTCCTCCTACAATGAGCAGTTCTTC
many	12	TRBV20-1	TRBJ1-1	-	CSARWDSTEAFF	TGCAGTGCTAGATGGGACTCCACTGAAGCTTTCTTT
many	13	TRBV27	TRBJ2-3	-	CASSPSEGDTQYF	TGTGCCAGCAGCCCTTCGGAGGGAGATACGCAGTATTTT
few	15	TRBV5-6	TRBJ2-1	TRBD1	CASSPRDRRNNEQFF	TGTGCCAGCAGCCCCCGGGACAGGCGTAACAATGAGCAGTTCTTC
-	14	TRBV6-9	TRBJ2-3	-	CASSQGALTDTQYF	TGTGCCAGCAGCCAAGGGGCCTTGACAGATACGCAGTATTTT
-	14	TRBV2	TRBJ1-5	-	CASRREGVNQPQHF	TGTGCCAGCAGGAGGGAGGGGGTCAATCAGCCCCAGCATTTT
medium-sized	15	TRBV6-2/TRBV6-3	TRBJ1-5	-	CASSYGREGGQPQHF	TGTGCCAGCAGCTACGGGCGTGAAGGGGGTCAGCCCCAGCATTTT
many	15	TRBV19	TRBJ1-5	-	CASSIVSDSNQPQHF	TGTGCCAGTAGTATCGTATCAGATAGCAATCAGCCCCAGCATTTT
many	15	TRBV4-3	TRBJ2-7	-	CASSQDGLSRGEQYF	TGCGCCAGCAGCCAAGATGGACTATCCCGTGGGGAGCAGTACTTC
-	15	TRBV11-2	TRBJ2-3	-	CASSLVGKFTDTQYF	TGTGCCAGCAGCTTAGTTGGAAAATTCACAGATACGCAGTATTTT
many	14	TRBV4-2	TRBJ2-7	-	CASSQGEEAYEQYF	TGTGCCAGCAGCCAGGGGGAGGAAGCCTACGAGCAGTACTTC
-	16	TRBV7-9	TRBJ1-4	-	CASSLSSGYGEEKLFF	TGTGCCAGCAGCTTGAGTTCGGGTTACGGAGAGGAAAAACTGTTTTTT
few	12	TRBV5-1	TRBJ2-7	-	CASSLEGYEQYF	TGCGCCAGCAGCTTGGAAGGATACGAGCAGTACTTC
many	12	TRBV6-2/TRBV6-3	TRBJ2-7	-	CASAPISYEQYF	TGTGCCTCGGCTCCCATCTCCTACGAGCAGTACTTC
many	14	TRBV27	TRBJ1-5	TRBD1	CASSRQGLGQPQHF	TGTGCCAGCAGTCGACAGGGCTTGGGTCAGCCCCAGCATTTT
many	15	TRBV20-1	TRBJ2-7	TRBD1	CSARVPGQVASEQYF	TGCAGTGCTAGAGTCCCGGGACAGGTAGCCTCCGAGCAGTACTTC
many	13	TRBV4-1	TRBJ1-6	-	CASSTTGTSPLHF	TGCGCCAGCAGCACCACAGGGACCTCACCCCTCCACTTT
many	14	TRBV4-2	TRBJ2-1	-	CASSQGDRGNEQFF	TGTGCCAGCAGCCAAGGCGATAGGGGCAATGAGCAGTTCTTC
many	16	TRBV4-1	TRBJ1-5	-	CASSQEGWQMNQPQHF	TGCGCCAGCAGCCAAGAAGGGTGGCAGATGAACCAGCCCCAGCATTTT
medium-sized	12	TRBV6-1	TRBJ1-5	-	CASSEPNQPQHF	TGTGCCAGCAGTGAACCTAATCAGCCCCAGCATTTT
-	17	TRBV27	TRBJ2-1	TRBD2	CAGSPLHSGSGGLEQFF	TGTGCCGGCAGTCCCTTACATTCTGGTAGCGGGGGGCTAGAGCAGTTCTTC
few	16	TRBV11-2	TRBJ2-7	TRBD2	CASSLVGGGGPYEQYF	TGTGCCAGCAGCTTAGTTGGCGGCGGGGGGCCTTACGAGCAGTACTTC
-	15	TRBV9	TRBJ1-3	-	CASSVEDNPGNTIYF	TGTGCCAGCAGCGTAGAGGACAACCCTGGAAACACCATATATTTT
-	14	TRBV6-1	TRBJ2-3	-	CATHRGSSTDTQYF	TGTGCCACCCATCGGGGATCCAGCACAGATACGCAGTATTTT
few	12	TRBV12-3/TRBV12-4	TRBJ2-1	-	CASSLATNEQFF	TGTGCCAGCAGTTTAGCTACCAATGAGCAGTTCTTC
-	13	TRBV6-8	TRBJ2-1	-	CASSYGGAVEQFF	TGTGCCAGCAGTTACGGGGGTGCAGTTGAGCAGTTCTTC
-	15	TRBV27	TRBJ1-5	-	CASSWGRSQDQPQHF	TGTGCCAGCAGTTGGGGACGAAGCCAGGATCAGCCCCAGCATTTT
many	14	TRBV2	TRBJ1-2	-	CASSENGGNYGYTF	TGTGCCAGCAGTGAAAACGGGGGCAACTATGGCTACACCTTC
-	13	TRBV30	TRBJ1-1	-	CAWSAGGLTPRFF	TGTGCCTGGAGTGCAGGTGGTCTGACACCTCGTTTCTTT
-	17	TRBV12-3/TRBV12-4	TRBJ2-7	TRBD2	CASSLGTSGRESYEQYF	TGTGCCAGCAGTCTCGGGACTAGCGGGAGGGAGTCCTACGAGCAGTACTTC
many	12	TRBV12-3/TRBV12-4	TRBJ1-1	-	CASRREGAEAFF	TGTGCCAGCAGGAGGGAGGGGGCTGAAGCTTTCTTT